This is a list of T cell receptor beta chains from one sample in a study of follicular helper T cells after annual influenza vaccination. Sequencing was performed with immunoSEQ multiplex PCR; in TCRdb, only in-frame clones are kept and a portion is missing. Here the sample spans approximately 10,000 clones, 65% to 85% being singletons. The specimen comprised CXCR5- memory CD4+ T cells sorted from blood, sampled 7 days after influenza vaccination. All receptors derive from an adult who received the influenza vaccine. Both conserved end residues are part of each CDR3. The size entry is marked missing in some rows and otherwise reads once, few, many or a size class.

TRBV5-8,-,TRBJ1-1,CASSLRGNTEAFF
TRBV10-3,-,TRBJ2-2,CAISGAGANTGELFF
TRBV15,few,TRBJ2-7,CATSRPGQGYEQYF
TRBV18,-,TRBJ2-5,CASSLFGPISQETQYF
TRBV4-1,once,TRBJ2-1,CASSPGLAESKSSYNEQFF
TRBV4-3,-,TRBJ1-1,CASSITGNTEAFF
TRBV6-1,-,TRBJ1-1,CASQGNTEAFF
TRBV5-1,-,TRBJ2-6,CASSLRPGLNSGANVLTF
TRBV13,-,TRBJ1-2,CASSPTGNYGYTF
TRBV6-6,-,TRBJ2-7,CASSSLGTTYEQYF
TRBV19,-,TRBJ1-1,CASSILRENTEAFF
TRBV7-9,-,TRBJ2-3,CASSLASTYVGTDTQYF
TRBV7-2,-,TRBJ2-3,CASSSTDTQYF
TRBV19,-,TRBJ1-5,CASSMFGAFSNQPQHF
TRBV30,-,TRBJ2-7,CAWEDRGGYEQYF
TRBV19,few,TRBJ1-2,CASSIGVNYGYTF
TRBV19,-,TRBJ1-3,CASSPRTGPSSGNTIYF
TRBV5-6,-,TRBJ2-7,CASSPPGSSREQYF
TRBV7-3,-,TRBJ2-3,CASSLLTRSDTQYF
TRBV7-9,-,TRBJ2-7,CASSLSGSEQYF
TRBV5-1,-,TRBJ2-3,CASSLEAGATDTQYF
TRBV5-1,once,TRBJ1-4,CASSLEGQGNEKLFF
TRBV19,-,TRBJ2-1,CASRKETSGGRYNEQFF
TRBV27,-,TRBJ2-5,CASATVAVETQYF
TRBV27,-,TRBJ1-2,CASSPDRGPTLYGYTF
TRBV19,once,TRBJ2-5,CASRPQGGHQETQYF
TRBV2,-,TRBJ1-1,CASSEGIRDTEAFF
TRBV7-8,few,TRBJ2-7,CASSLAPREHEQYF
TRBV27,few,TRBJ1-5,CASSSDWGFGQPQHF
TRBV6-1,once,TRBJ1-1,CASIRSTVNTEAFF
TRBV28,-,TRBJ1-5,CASSFGRQPQHF
TRBV7-2,once,TRBJ2-5,CASSSSRNREGETQYF
TRBV7-2,-,TRBJ2-1,CASSQRPQEGQFF
TRBV28,-,TRBJ1-3,CASSPQGQGARNTIYF
TRBV6-5,-,TRBJ2-5,CASSYSGGDLKTQYF
TRBV28,-,TRBJ2-7,CASSPPLGRLAKSSYEQYF
TRBV13,-,TRBJ2-7,CASSPFRPSGAGGYEQYF
TRBV18,-,TRBJ2-3,CASSRGDTDTQYF
TRBV10-3,few,TRBJ1-2,CAISESDRVDYGYTF
TRBV30,-,TRBJ2-7,CAWSVEAGYEQYF
TRBV9,once,TRBJ1-1,CASSVTGDGEAFF
TRBV19,-,TRBJ2-3,CASSIKGRDADTQYF
TRBV9,once,TRBJ2-5,CASSVTGGQETQYF
TRBV5-1,-,TRBJ2-3,CASSLGDSSTDTQYF
TRBV6-7,once,TRBJ1-2,CASRGLDGYTF
TRBV18,-,TRBJ1-2,CASSPSTNYGYTF